Following are 31 T cell receptor beta chains from one sample sequenced in a study of T cell responses to AZD1222 COVID-19 vaccine. TCRdb's copy holds only in-frame clones and misses some; the assay was immunoSEQ multiplex PCR. The sample has 98,000 or so clones, about 92% seen once. Source: peripheral blood, taken on day 0 of MenACWY control vaccination. The receptors come from an adult in good health.

This clone has a single count. The chain is built from TRBV9 and TRBJ2-1, with D perhaps matching TRBD2 (5 bases). V was cut by 0 bases and J by 3 bases, with 13 bases left in between. The CDR3 loop spans 16 amino acids. Germline values: CDR1 SGDLS, CDR2 YYNGEE. CDR3: CASSVESGRSYNEQFF. CDR3 sequence (DNA): TGTGCCAGCAGCGTAGAGAGCGGACGGAGCTACAATGAGCAGTTCTTC.

The chain couples TRBV30 to TRBJ1-1; TRBD1 matches at 8 bases. From germline, CDR1 is GTSNPN and CDR2 SVGIG (reference sequence). After removal of 6 bases from V and 10 bases from J, the junction contained 10 bases not matched to a gene. The length of the CDR3 is 12 residues. This CDR3 is CACQDRGPGAFF. The CDR3 bases are TGTGCCTGCCAAGACAGGGGTCCGGGAGCTTTCTTT. Full variable domain (remainder filled in from reference TRBV30 and TRBJ1-1): SQTIHQWPATLVQPVGSPLSLECTVEGTSNPNLYWYRQAAGRGLQLLFYSVGIGQISSEVPQNLSASRPQDRQFILSSKKLLLSDSGFYLCACQDRGPGAFFGQGTRLTVV.

The rearrangement uses TRBV5-1 and TRBJ2-7; no clear D. Per the germline V gene, CDR1 is SGHRS and CDR2 is YFSETQ. This CDR3 spans 16 amino acids. V shed 0 bases and J shed 4 bases, with 17 bases lying between them. DNA of the CDR3: TGCGCCAGCAGCTTGGGTGGATCAACAATAGGTTACGAGCAGTACTTC. Translation: CASSLGGSTIGYEQYF.

The rearrangement joins TRBV28 to TRBJ1-4; no clear D. V lost 5 bases and J 8 bases, leaving 15 bases between the germline ends. Germline lookup yields CDR1 MDHEN and CDR2 SYDVKM. The CDR3 is 14 residues long. The DNA for the CDR3 is TGTGCCAGCAGTCTGGGGTGGGTCGGGGAAAAACTGTTTTTT. Translated: CASSLGWVGEKLFF.

The chain uses TRBV7-8 and TRBJ1-1; D perhaps matches TRBD1 (5 bases). Looked up from germline, CDR1 is SGHVS and CDR2 is FQNEAQ. CDR3 length equals 16 residues. V was clipped by 5 bases and J by 4 bases, with 20 bases between them. The DNA for the CDR3 is TGTGCCAGCAGCCAAACCGCAGGGTCAAGGTCCACTGAAGCTTTCTTT. Its protein is CASSQTAGSRSTEAFF. The complete variable domain, with remaining parts taken from reference TRBV7-8 and TRBJ1-1, reads GAGVSQSPRYKVAKRGQDVALRCDPISGHVSLFWYQQALGQGPEFLTYFQNEAQLDKSGLPSDRFFAERPEGSVSTLKIQRTQQEDSAVYLCASSQTAGSRSTEAFFGQGTRLTVV.

The V gene is TRBV18, the J gene TRBJ1-2; D unclear. Trimming took off 0 bases at V and 2 bases at J, with 10 bases between the two ends. Germline-derived CDR1 and CDR2 are KGHSH and LQKENI. CDR3 length equals 15 residues. The chain's CDR3 is CASSPPYTANYGYTF. Written as DNA, the CDR3 is TGTGCCAGCTCACCACCTTATACAGCAAACTATGGCTACACCTTC.

This clone was detected a few times. The CDR3 here is CASTYQGGNYGYTF. The CDR3 DNA is TGTGCCAGCACCTACCAGGGAGGGAACTATGGCTACACCTTC. This chain uses TRBV6-5 with TRBJ1-2, with D possibly TRBD1 on 5 matching bases. From germline, CDR1 is MNHEY and CDR2 SVGAGI. V was shortened by 7 bases and J by 2 bases, with 14 bases between the two germline ends. The CDR3 is 14 amino acids.

The V and J genes are TRBV21-1 and TRBJ2-2; the table's TRBD2 call for D was not verified on the DNA. TRBV21-1 is flagged as a pseudogene. This CDR3 spans 15 amino acids. The chain's CDR3 is CASSKVPANTGELFF. The CDR3 DNA reads as TGTGCCAGCAGCAAAGTTCCCGCGAACACCGGGGAGCTGTTTTTT.

The chain combines TRBV5-5 with TRBJ2-4; D is uncertain. This CDR3 has 16 amino acids. V was cut by 4 bases and J by 0 bases, with 14 bases left in between. Germline V gives CDR1 SGHKS, CDR2 YYEKEE (reference sequence). In DNA form, the CDR3 reads TGTGCCAGCAGCGCCACCAAGGGAACAGCCAAAAACATTCAGTACTTC. It is translated as CASSATKGTAKNIQYF.

The V call is TRBV5-1, the J call TRBJ1-2; 7 bases are a match to TRBD1. V lost 3 bases to trimming and J lost 9 bases; unmatched junction nucleotides: 17. The V gene's germline CDR1 is SGHRS and CDR2 YFSETQ. The CDR3 contains 16 residues. The CDR3 spells CASSSAPGQSIWRYTF. The DNA of the CDR3 is TGCGCCAGCAGCTCTGCTCCGGGACAGTCCATATGGCGCTACACCTTC.

V usage is TRBV7-6 and J usage is TRBJ2-7; D is uncertain. Deletions cut 5 bases from V and 1 base from J, with 12 bases between. Germline-derived CDR1 and CDR2 are SGHVS and FNYEAQ. The CDR3 spans 14 residues. CDR3 sequence: CASSPAVSSYEQYF. CDR3 DNA: TGTGCCAGCAGCCCCGCCGTCAGTTCCTACGAGCAGTACTTC.

The chain couples TRBV6-5 to TRBJ2-5; D is undetermined. This CDR3 contains 14 residues. Germline CDR1 MNHEY, CDR2 SVGAGI. The V and J ends lost 6 bases and 1 base respectively, with 12 bases between them. CDR3 sequence reads: CASSQHNRQETQYF. The CDR3 DNA is TGTGCCAGCAGCCAACACAACCGCCAAGAGACCCAGTACTTC.

The chain combines TRBV5-4 with TRBJ2-2; 9 bases align to TRBD1. V was pared by 0 bases and J by 5 bases, with 2 bases of the junction left unmatched. The germline V gene has CDR1 SGHNT and CDR2 YYREEE (reference sequence). The CDR3 length is 15 residues. The CDR3 DNA is TGTGCCAGCAGCTTGGACAGGGGGCTTACCGGGGAGCTGTTTTTT. It codes for CASSLDRGLTGELFF.

This clone has just one count. This chain joins TRBV27 and TRBJ2-2; D unclear. Germline V CDR1 and CDR2: MNHEY, SMNVEV (reference sequence). V was clipped by 5 bases and J by 4 bases, with 8 bases between them. The CDR3 runs 13 residues. The CDR3 DNA sequence: TGTGCCAGCAGTCTCGCCGGCACCGGGGAGCTGTTTTTT. As protein: CASSLAGTGELFF.

The chain is built from TRBV6-5 and TRBJ2-7; maybe TRBD1 (6 bases). The germline CDR1 and CDR2 sequences are MNHEY and SVGAGI. The CDR3 loop spans 16 amino acids. With 3 bases removed from V and 7 bases from J, the gap between germline ends came to 22 bases. The CDR3 spells CASSYVSGQGLREQYF. In nucleotides, the CDR3 is TGTGCCAGCAGTTATGTCTCGGGGCAGGGGTTGCGTGAGCAGTACTTC.

This chain joins TRBV5-3 and TRBJ2-2; 7 nucleotides agree with TRBD1. TRBV5-3 is an ORF, and what it does is uncertain. The J segment lost 6 bases and the V segment lost 4 bases, leaving 9 bases of the junction unmatched. CDR3 length equals 15 residues. The CDR3: CARSPLQGTPGELFF. CDR3 DNA: TGTGCCAGAAGCCCCCTACAGGGGACCCCCGGGGAGCTGTTTTTT.

The chain carries TRBV2 and TRBJ2-7; 8 nucleotides match TRBD2. This CDR3 has 15 residues. Germline assignment: CDR1 SNHLY and CDR2 FYNNEI. The junction had 4 bases not matched to a gene; V was cut back by 2 bases and J by 1 base. The CDR3 region is CASSELLAGSYEQYF. Here the CDR3 DNA reads TGTGCCAGCAGTGAACTTCTAGCGGGTTCCTACGAGCAGTACTTC. The whole variable domain, filled in from reference TRBV2 and TRBJ2-7, reads EPEVTQTPSHQVTQMGQEVILRCVPISNHLYFYWYRQILGQKVEFLVSFYNNEISEKSEIFDDQFSVERPDGSNFTLKIRSTKLEDSAMYFCASSELLAGSYEQYFGPGTRLTVT.

The chain uses TRBV3-1 (or the pseudogene TRBV3-2) and TRBJ1-6; D is uncertain. CDR1 is LGHDT, CDR2 YNNKEL, per germline (reference sequence). The V end was cut by 1 base, the J end by 8 bases, with 12 bases between. This CDR3 has 15 residues. The CDR3 region has the DNA TGTGCCAGCAGCCAAGGGGTTTATCAGGATTCACCCCTCCACTTT. It encodes CASSQGVYQDSPLHF.

The chain carries TRBV21-1 and TRBJ2-3. TRBV21-1 is a pseudogene locus. The CDR3 is 16 residues long. DNA for the CDR3: TGTGCCAGCAGGGAAAGGTGGGGGGCGACCACAGATACGCAGTATTTT. This translates into CASRERWGATTDTQYF.

Only a few counts were recorded for this clone. The gene calls are TRBV10-3 and TRBJ1-1, with TRBD1 as a possible D gene (6 bases). Germline V gene sequence: CDR1 ENHRY, CDR2 SYGVKD. The CDR3 sequence is 15 residues long. Trimming took off 5 bases at V and 5 bases at J, with 18 bases between the two ends. The CDR3, as DNA: TGTGCCATCAGTCCTCAGCCACAGGGACGGACTGAAGCTTTCTTT. Translated, it gives CAISPQPQGRTEAFF.

The V gene is TRBV27, the J gene TRBJ1-2, with D possibly TRBD1 on 6 matching bases. Germline assignment: CDR1 MNHEY and CDR2 SMNVEV (reference sequence). The ends were cut back, 3 bases at V and 0 bases at J, with 11 bases in the middle. The CDR3 runs 15 residues. The CDR3 sequence: CASSFRGGANYGYTF. CDR3 in DNA: TGTGCCAGCAGTTTCAGGGGTGGAGCTAACTATGGCTACACCTTC.

The chain uses TRBV14 and TRBJ1-1, with D perhaps matching TRBD1 (5 bases). CDR1 and CDR2 from the germline V gene are SGHDN and FVKESK. The CDR3 totals 13 residues. The V end was cut by 2 bases, the J end by 11 bases, with 15 bases between. In DNA, the CDR3 is TGTGCCAGCAGCCAATGGTCGGGGGTGGACGCTTTCTTT. It is translated as CASSQWSGVDAFF.

This sequence joins TRBV4-1 and TRBJ2-3; TRBD2 matches 8 bases. Germline V gene sequence: CDR1 MGHRA, CDR2 YSYEKL. Trimming took 0 bases from V and 6 from J; bases not matched to a gene: 14. The CDR3 runs to 18 residues. The CDR3, as DNA: TGCGCCAGCAGCCAAGATCCACCTTTGTCGCGGGGGGCGGATACGCAGTATTTT. This encodes CASSQDPPLSRGADTQYF.

The rearrangement links TRBV6-4 to TRBJ1-2, with D possibly matching TRBD1 (5 bases). Germline V gene data show CDR1 as MRHNA and CDR2 as SNTAGT. The CDR3 consists of 14 residues. Trimming removed 5 bases at V and 5 bases at J, with 15 bases between. The CDR3 nucleotides read TGTGCCAGCAGTACGGGGGGGTCCCCTTATGGCTACACCTTC. Encoded protein: CASSTGGSPYGYTF.

The gene calls are TRBV29-1 and TRBJ2-5; D is unclear. The V gene's germline CDR1 is SQVTM and CDR2 ANQGSEA. V shed 4 bases and J shed 0 bases, with 9 bases lying between them. The CDR3 is 13 residues long. CDR3 DNA: TGCAGCGTTGTAGGGAACTACCAAGAGACCCAGTACTTC. This sequence encodes CSVVGNYQETQYF.

This chain links TRBV12-3 or TRBV12-4 with TRBJ2-7; D unresolved. CDR3 length equals 11 residues. V shed 6 bases and J shed 8 bases, with 11 bases lying between them. The DNA of the CDR3 is TGTGCCAGCAGCCCGTCTGGGCAGCAGTACTTC. Protein product: CASSPSGQQYF.

The chain is built from TRBV6-5 and TRBJ2-7; D may correspond to TRBD1 or TRBD2 (7 bases each). CDR3 length: 15 amino acids. V gave up 2 bases and J gave up 4 bases, with 15 bases separating them. CDR1 and CDR2 from the germline V gene are MNHEY and SVGAGI. The CDR3 DNA reads as TGTGCCAGCAGTTACGCGGGGGACAGCGCATACGAGCAGTACTTC. It translates to CASSYAGDSAYEQYF.

The chain uses TRBV5-4 and TRBJ1-6, with 7 bases identical to TRBD1. The CDR3 is 14 residues long. The J segment lost 7 bases and the V segment lost 4 bases, leaving 5 bases of the junction unmatched. CDR1 and CDR2 (germline): SGHNT, YYREEE (reference sequence). The CDR3, as DNA: TGTGCCAGCAGCAATGACAGGGAGAATTCACCCCTCCACTTT. It specifies CASSNDRENSPLHF.

The chain uses TRBV29-1 and TRBJ1-1; 12 nucleotides match TRBD1. Germline V gives CDR1 SQVTM, CDR2 ANQGSEA. V lost 6 bases, J lost 4 bases, and 12 bases stayed unmatched. CDR3 length equals 16 residues. The DNA of the CDR3 is TGCAGCGTGCGCGTCCCGGGACAGGGGGCGGGCACTGAAGCTTTCTTT. This encodes CSVRVPGQGAGTEAFF.

This chain joins TRBV5-1 and TRBJ2-5; 12 bases map to TRBD2. CDR3 size: 18 residues. Looked up from germline, CDR1 is SGHRS and CDR2 is YFSETQ. The V and J ends lost 1 base and 2 bases, in that order; junction bases with no gene match: 9. DNA for the CDR3: TGCGCCAGCAGCTTGTTGCTAGCGGGGGGGTTAGGACAAGAGACCCAGTACTTC. It codes for CASSLLLAGGLGQETQYF.

The CDR3 sequence: CASSGRTDTQYF. The CDR3 nucleotides read TGTGCCAGCAGCGGACGTACAGATACGCAGTATTTT. V usage is TRBV11-2 and J usage is TRBJ2-3; no clear D gene. This CDR3 spans 12 amino acids. The germline V gene encodes CDR1 SGHAT and CDR2 FQNNGV. The ends were cut back, 5 bases at V and 3 bases at J, with 6 bases in the middle.